The sequence of this TCR beta chain was determined in a study of cytomegalovirus exposure and HLA in healthy donors. The wider study: A later analysis reported the roughly 130 validation repertoires used the same platform as the roughly 700 first-cohort repertoires. Study-level results: CMV antigen specificity was confirmed in vitro for a few CMV-associated chains. Most TCR sequences showed up rarely, but some public TCRs showed up in many donors.

Losses at the gene ends were 1 base for V and 8 bases for J; bases not matched to a gene: 8. This CDR3 has 15 amino acids. Per germline, CDR1 SGHVS and CDR2 FNYEAQ. Note on this clone: Its target is not known.

Libraries were prepared by immunoSEQ multiplex PCR; TCRdb keeps only in-frame clonotypes and omits some of them. The top ten clones hold 1.3% of a sample with some 87,000 clones, about 96% of them seen once. The sequenced sample consisted of PBMCs. The TCR was taken from a woman aged 18-29 years in good health and CMV-seronegative. The chain is built from TRBV7-6 and TRBJ2-1; TRBD1 matches 7 bases. The CDR3 coding sequence is TGTGCCAGCAGCTTAGATGATACAGGGGTAGATGAGCAGTTCTTC. Translated, it gives CASSLDDTGVDEQFF.